This T cell receptor beta chain was captured by sequencing in a study of response to subunit inactivated influenza vaccine. The CDR3 loop spans 16 amino acids. The germline gives CDR1 MNHEY, CDR2 SVGEGT. J lost 12 bases, V lost 6 bases, and 20 bases had no gene match. TCRdb re-called the RT-PCR reads through MiXCR, storing one row per CDR3 protein. This table has hundreds of thousands of distinct CDR3 sequences, 18% appearing once. The V call is TRBV6-2 or TRBV6-3, the J call TRBJ2-1; 7 nucleotides agree with TRBD1. Sequenced material: PBMCs from blood, taken about 5 days after vaccination. The sequence was obtained from a man between 50 and 59 years old who received an inactivated influenza vaccine. The DNA of the CDR3 is TGTGCCAGCAGCCCCCCGGGACAGCCAGGGGCAAGTGTGCAGTTCTTC. Amino acids: CASSPPGQPGASVQFF.